A selection of T cell receptor beta chains follows, all from one sample in a study of blood T cell repertoires in COVID-19. Clones were read by immunoSEQ multiplex PCR, and TCRdb kept only the in-frame ones, dropping some. Among approximately 150,000 clones, 70% to 90% were seen once, and the ten largest hold more than 2%. Source material: peripheral blood. These TCRs come from a human donor with acute or convalescent COVID-19. The donor label of this sample is uncertain. Both conserved end residues are trimmed from each CDR3.

>TRBJ2-2|TRBV5-6|15
ASRKTSGSRTTGELF
>TRBJ2-5|TRBV7-3|12
ASSRGGSAETQY
>TRBJ1-5|TRBV27|14
ASRAADRVLNQPQH
>TRBJ2-2|TRBV7-2|12
ASSPSLRTGELF
>TRBJ2-3|TRBV5-1|13
ASSLGGTGADTQY
>TRBJ1-3|TRBV6-5|14
ASSSGTQSSGNTIY
>TRBJ2-3|TRBV10-3|11
AITSGEGDTQY
>TRBJ1-6|TRBV30|13
AWSGPGSYNSPLH
>TRBJ1-2|TRBV27|12
ASSLWGGNYGYT
>TRBJ1-2|TRBV6-5|13
ASRNSGVIVYGYT
>TRBJ1-6|TRBV5-8|12
ASSFPGGRSPLH
>TRBJ1-3|TRBV5-6|14
ASSRLSPRSGNTIY
>TRBJ1-5|TRBV12-3/TRBV12-4|10
ASSSPPGSQH
>TRBJ2-3|TRBV7-2|16
ASSQLVTLAGGMDTQY
>TRBJ2-1|TRBV2|13
ASSERERGRGEQF
>TRBJ1-5|TRBV7-8|16
ASSLVVGTVNSNQPQH
>TRBJ2-3|TRBV9|14
ASSVRGQKGTDTQY
>TRBJ1-6|TRBV12-3/TRBV12-4|11
ASSLDSNSPLH
>TRBJ1-1|TRBV20-1|9
SAFRNTEAF
>TRBJ1-5|TRBV21-1|15
ASSRVGQKFSNQPQH
>TRBJ2-2|TRBV28|14
ASSWPPAGDTGELF
>TRBJ2-3|TRBV12-2|16
ASRLATGGGLSTDTQY
>TRBJ2-1|TRBV5-1|9
ASSLSGYQF
>TRBJ1-5|TRBV2|12
ASTQTDTNQPQH
>TRBJ2-1|TRBV11-2|13
ASSARTGDDNEQF
>TRBJ2-5|TRBV15|13
ATSRGLGAGETQY
>TRBJ1-2|TRBV2|10
ASGGVGYGYT
>TRBJ2-2|TRBV10-3|12
ATTAREISGELF
>TRBJ2-3|TRBV5-6|12
AGGLAGLEDTQY
>TRBJ2-7|TRBV27|11
ASSRGGYYEQY
>TRBJ1-2|TRBV29-1|11
SVEDGGFYGYT
>TRBJ2-1|TRBV3-1/TRBV3-2|13
ASSQDEGGALLQF
>TRBJ1-3|TRBV10-3|14
AISDGTANSGNTIY